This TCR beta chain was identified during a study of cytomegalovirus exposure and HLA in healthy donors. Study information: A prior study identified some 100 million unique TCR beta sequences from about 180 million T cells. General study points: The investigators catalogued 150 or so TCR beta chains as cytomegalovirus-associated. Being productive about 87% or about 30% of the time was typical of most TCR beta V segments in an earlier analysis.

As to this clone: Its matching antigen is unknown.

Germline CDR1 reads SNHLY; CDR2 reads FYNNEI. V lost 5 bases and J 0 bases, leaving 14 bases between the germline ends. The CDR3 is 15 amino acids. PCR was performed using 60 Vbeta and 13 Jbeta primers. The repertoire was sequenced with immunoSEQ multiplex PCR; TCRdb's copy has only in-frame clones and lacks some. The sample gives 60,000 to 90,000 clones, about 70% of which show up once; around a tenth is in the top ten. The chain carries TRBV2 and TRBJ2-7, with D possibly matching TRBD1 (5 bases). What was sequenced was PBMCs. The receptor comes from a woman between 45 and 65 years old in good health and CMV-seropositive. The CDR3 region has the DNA TGTGCCAGCAGTCAAACAGGTCTCAGCTCCTACGAGCAGTACTTC. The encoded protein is CASSQTGLSSYEQYF. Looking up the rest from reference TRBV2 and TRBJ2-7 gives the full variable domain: EPEVTQTPSHQVTQMGQEVILRCVPISNHLYFYWYRQILGQKVEFLVSFYNNEISEKSEIFDDQFSVERPDGSNFTLKIRSTKLEDSAMYFCASSQTGLSSYEQYFGPGTRLTVT.